This is a list of T cell receptor beta chains from one sample in a study of T cell responses to AZD1222 COVID-19 vaccine. The assay was immunoSEQ multiplex PCR, and TCRdb's table has in-frame clones only and misses some. The data contain more than 130,000 clones, approximately 90% of them singletons. This material consisted of peripheral blood, taken on day 0 of AZD1222 vaccination. The receptor source for this set is an adult in good health. CDR3s include the opening cysteine and the closing phenylalanine or tryptophan. A D gene is named only where the DNA matches it firmly. Rows may omit the clone size; those that give it use once, few, many or a size class.

D	J	V	size	CDR3	DNA
NA	TRBJ2-7	TRBV5-1	NA	CASSPGDVRASSREYF	TGCGCCAGCAGCCCGGGGGATGTCAGGGCATCATCGCGGGAGTACTTC
TRBD1	TRBJ1-1	TRBV6-5	NA	CASSYSIQGARTEAFF	TGTGCCAGCAGTTACTCGATTCAGGGGGCAAGGACTGAAGCTTTCTTT
NA	TRBJ1-1	TRBV28	NA	CASSLWRGSSTEAFF	TGTGCCAGCAGTTTATGGAGGGGAAGCTCCACTGAAGCTTTCTTT
TRBD1	TRBJ1-2	TRBV7-9	NA	CASSRRQGGDYGYTF	TGTGCCAGCAGCAGAAGACAGGGTGGAGACTATGGCTACACCTTC
NA	TRBJ1-1	TRBV7-9	NA	CASSSQGGLTEAFF	TGTGCCAGCAGCTCCCAAGGGGGGCTCACTGAAGCTTTCTTT
TRBD1	TRBJ2-3	TRBV6-5	NA	CASSSQQGALTDTQYF	TGTGCCAGCAGTTCCCAACAGGGGGCATTGACAGATACGCAGTATTTT
TRBD2	TRBJ2-1	TRBV5-6	NA	CASSPGRGTSGRDEQFF	TGTGCCAGCAGCCCCGGACGGGGGACTAGCGGGAGAGATGAGCAGTTCTTC
NA	TRBJ1-1	TRBV11-3	NA	CASSLIRGGEAFF	TGTGCCAGCAGCTTGATACGTGGAGGTGAAGCTTTCTTT
NA	TRBJ2-1	TRBV4-1	NA	CASSQEFRSYNEQFF	TGCGCCAGCAGCCAAGAGTTTCGCTCCTACAATGAGCAGTTCTTC
TRBD1	TRBJ1-2	TRBV4-1	NA	CASSQPRQGFYGYTF	TGCGCCAGCAGCCAGCCTCGACAGGGGTTTTATGGCTACACCTTC
NA	TRBJ1-5	TRBV2	NA	CASSEPNQPQHF	TGTGCCAGCAGTGAACCCAATCAGCCCCAGCATTTT
NA	TRBJ1-5	TRBV15	once	CATSRDYRVNQPQHF	TGTGCCACCAGCAGAGATTACAGGGTCAATCAGCCCCAGCATTTT
NA	TRBJ1-2	TRBV7-3	NA	CASSLTSGASNYGYTF	TGTGCCAGCAGCTTAACATCAGGGGCCTCTAACTATGGCTACACCTTC
NA	TRBJ2-5	TRBV6-2/TRBV6-3	once	CASSTPREYLETQYF	TGTGCCAGCAGTACTCCCAGGGAATACTTAGAGACCCAGTACTTC
TRBD2	TRBJ2-2	TRBV5-1	NA	CASSLGVAGATGELFF	TGCGCCAGCAGCTTGGGGGTAGCGGGAGCCACCGGGGAGCTGTTTTTT
TRBD1	TRBJ1-1	TRBV11-2	NA	CASSSHRGGTEAFF	TGTGCCAGCAGCTCCCACAGGGGAGGCACTGAAGCTTTCTTT
NA	TRBJ1-6	TRBV21-1	NA	CASSKGGTVPSPLHF	TGTGCCAGCAGCAAAGGCGGGACAGTTCCCTCACCCCTCCACTTT
TRBD1	TRBJ1-2	TRBV6-5	NA	CASSSRTGTGYTF	TGTGCCAGCAGCTCAAGGACAGGGACTGGCTACACCTTC
NA	TRBJ1-5	TRBV5-1	many	CASSLTGPNQPQHF	TGCGCCAGCAGCTTGACAGGACCCAATCAGCCCCAGCATTTT
NA	TRBJ1-6	TRBV27	NA	CASSLIGDAYNSPLHF	TGTGCCAGCAGTTTAATCGGGGACGCCTATAATTCACCCCTCCACTTT
NA	TRBJ2-2	TRBV4-1	NA	CASSVLRTGELFF	TGCGCCAGCAGCGTCCTCCGAACCGGGGAGCTGTTTTTT
TRBD2	TRBJ2-7	TRBV7-2	NA	CASSLTSGRGIGYEQYF	TGTGCCAGCAGCTTAACGAGCGGGAGGGGTATCGGCTACGAGCAGTACTTC
TRBD1	TRBJ1-2	TRBV2	NA	CASSSDRDYGYTF	TGTGCCAGCAGTTCGGACAGGGACTATGGCTACACCTTC
NA	TRBJ2-2	TRBV18	NA	CVASGQNTGELFF	TGTGTGGCGAGCGGGCAAAATACCGGGGAGCTGTTTTTT
TRBD1	TRBJ2-1	TRBV27	NA	CASSRPGQGTNEQFF	TGTGCCAGCAGCCGACCAGGACAGGGGACGAATGAGCAGTTCTTC
NA	TRBJ1-2	TRBV19	NA	CASSIGGWITRYTF	TGTGCCAGTAGTATCGGAGGTTGGATAACGCGGTACACCTTC
NA	TRBJ2-3	TRBV10-3	few	CAIKGLGSTDTQYF	TGTGCCATCAAGGGCCTCGGATCCACAGATACGCAGTATTTT
NA	TRBJ2-3	TRBV11-3	NA	CASSLTAWFERGGADTQYF	TGTGCCAGCAGCTTGACGGCGTGGTTCGAACGCGGGGGCGCAGATACGCAGTATTTT
TRBD1	TRBJ1-5	TRBV18	NA	CASSTQGGGQPQHF	TGTGCCAGCTCCACCCAGGGGGGCGGACAGCCCCAGCATTTT
TRBD2	TRBJ2-7	TRBV9	NA	CASSLRGSGVPYEQYF	TGTGCCAGCAGCTTACGAGGTAGCGGGGTTCCCTACGAGCAGTACTTC
NA	TRBJ1-6	TRBV2	NA	CASSVFQDFSPLHF	TGTGCCAGCAGTGTTTTTCAGGATTTTTCACCCCTCCACTTT
NA	TRBJ1-2	TRBV15	NA	CATSRGSFGAQGYTF	TGTGCCACCAGCAGAGGCAGTTTTGGGGCGCAAGGCTACACCTTC
NA	TRBJ2-5	TRBV19	NA	CASSIQGRETQYF	TGTGCCAGTAGTATTCAGGGGCGTGAGACCCAGTACTTC
NA	TRBJ1-1	TRBV5-4	NA	CASSLAGLTEAFF	TGTGCCAGCAGCTTGGCAGGGCTCACTGAAGCTTTCTTT
NA	TRBJ2-2	TRBV11-3	NA	CASTVSDSPGELFF	TGTGCCAGCACGGTGTCGGACAGCCCCGGGGAGCTGTTTTTT
TRBD2	TRBJ2-1	TRBV3-1/TRBV3-2	NA	CASSQEASGRGYNEQFF	TGTGCCAGCAGCCAAGAGGCTAGCGGGAGGGGTTACAATGAGCAGTTCTTC
TRBD2	TRBJ2-2	TRBV19	NA	CASSPQRGILNTGELFF	TGTGCCAGTAGTCCTCAGCGGGGAATTCTGAACACCGGGGAGCTGTTTTTT
NA	TRBJ2-5	TRBV7-9	once	CASSTPWGAETQYF	TGTGCCAGCAGCACTCCGTGGGGCGCGGAGACCCAGTACTTC
NA	TRBJ1-3	TRBV7-2	NA	CASSPKIASGNTIYF	TGTGCCAGCAGTCCTAAGATAGCATCTGGAAACACCATATATTTT
NA	TRBJ1-2	TRBV6-5	NA	CASSPGVGQAF	TGTGCCAGCAGTCCAGGTGTTGGCCAAGCATTC
TRBD2	TRBJ2-7	TRBV6-1	NA	CASSEKASGGYEQYF	TGTGCCAGCAGTGAAAAGGCTAGCGGGGGTTACGAGCAGTACTTC
NA	TRBJ2-2	TRBV11-3	NA	CASSRILDTGELFF	TGTGCCAGCAGCCGCATCTTAGACACCGGGGAGCTGTTTTTT
TRBD2	TRBJ2-1	TRBV3-1/TRBV3-2	once	CASSTGRRGYNEQFF	TGTGCCAGCAGCACCGGGAGGAGAGGCTACAATGAGCAGTTCTTC